These T cell receptor beta chains were read from a single sample in a study of T cell repertoires in cytomegalovirus infection. TCRdb passed the reads through MiXCR, listing each CDR3 protein once. In the table there are 200,000 to 250,000 distinct CDR3 sequences, approximately 38% of which are singletons. The antigens these receptors bind are not known. The starting material was CD8+ T cells from cultured PBMCs, obtained from culture after CMV antigen stimulation. The origin of the receptors is a human donor in good health (CMV status not recorded). Some clones in this sample may be carry-over from other donors' samples. Both conserved end residues are part of each CDR3. A D gene is named only where the DNA matches it firmly. For some rows the clone size is stated as once, few or many, or as a class when expanded; others skip it.

j_call v_call d_call clone_size cdr3_nt cdr3_aa
TRBJ2-7 TRBV7-2 TRBD1 few TGTGCCAGCAGCTCCCAGGGACAGGCCGCCTACGAGCAGTACTTC CASSSQGQAAYEQYF
TRBJ1-1 TRBV28 TRBD1 few TGTGCCAGCAGACTGGGACAGGGGGCAGGAGGCAACACTGAAGCTTTCTTT CASRLGQGAGGNTEAFF
TRBJ2-3 TRBV11-2 - - TGTGCCAGCAGCTCGTCCCGTACGGGCACAGATACGCAGTATTTT CASSSSRTGTDTQYF
TRBJ1-1 TRBV27 - - TGTGCCAGCAGGGGTGCGGGGGGCTGGAACACTGAAGCTTTCTTT CASRGAGGWNTEAFF
TRBJ2-3 TRBV7-2 - - TGTGCCGCGGCTGGGGGGGGACGGGGGCGCACAGATACGCAGTATTTT CAAAGGGRGRTDTQYF
TRBJ1-1 TRBV27 TRBD1 - TGTGCCAGCAGTTTGACAGGGGTGCACACTGAAGCTTTCTTT CASSLTGVHTEAFF
TRBJ1-6 TRBV7-2 - few TGTGCCAGCAGCCACTTTAATAATTCACCCCTCCACTTT CASSHFNNSPLHF
TRBJ2-7 TRBV19 TRBD1 - TGTGCCAGTAGGACCGGGACAGGGTCCGACGAGCAGTACTTC CASRTGTGSDEQYF
TRBJ2-5 TRBV7-6 - - TGTGCCAGCAGCTTAAGAGAGACTTCGATTCAGACCCAGTACTTC CASSLRETSIQTQYF
TRBJ2-1 TRBV27 TRBD1 - TGTGCCAGCACCCCCGCAAGCCCGACAGGGATGGATGAGCAGTTCTTC CASTPASPTGMDEQFF
TRBJ2-1 TRBV27 - - TGTGCCAGCAGTTTATCGGAGGGACAAAGCGGCAATGAGCAGTTCTTC CASSLSEGQSGNEQFF
TRBJ2-2 TRBV11-2 TRBD1 few TGTGCCAGCAGCGTCGGACAGGGAGGCGACACCGGGGAGCTGTTTTTT CASSVGQGGDTGELFF
TRBJ1-2 TRBV5-1 - - TGCGCCAGCAGCTTGGCCCGGGGGATGCAAGGCTATGGCTACACCTTC CASSLARGMQGYGYTF
TRBJ1-3 TRBV6-1 - few TGTGCCAGCAGTAACGGGCTCCCCGGAAACACCATATATTTT CASSNGLPGNTIYF
TRBJ1-1 TRBV7-9 - few TGTGCCAGCAGCCCCCGACTTCTCGATAATGAAGCTTTCTTT CASSPRLLDNEAFF
TRBJ1-6 TRBV7-2 - many TGTGCCAGCAGCTTAAGAGGTTCACCCCTCCACTTT CASSLRGSPLHF
TRBJ2-2 TRBV6-1 - - TGTGCCAGCAGTGAAGGTTGGACGCCTCCGACCGGGGAGCTGTTTTTT CASSEGWTPPTGELFF
TRBJ1-2 TRBV25-1 TRBD1 - TGTGCCAGCAGTGAGGCGGACAGGGGATTCAAGGCTAACTATGGCTACACCTTC CASSEADRGFKANYGYTF
TRBJ2-3 TRBV18 TRBD2 - TGTGCCAGCTCACCGGCGGCTAGCGGGAGACGAGTCAGCACAGATACGCAGTATTTT CASSPAASGRRVSTDTQYF
TRBJ2-1 TRBV6-8 - - TGTGCCAGCAGTTTAGGGGGGGTCTCCTACAATGGGCAGTTCTTC CASSLGGVSYNGQFF
TRBJ2-7 TRBV20-1 - - TGCAGTGCTAGCCGCTGGGACTCCTACGAGCAGTACTTC CSASRWDSYEQYF
TRBJ2-1 TRBV2 - - TGTGCCAGCAGTCCGAACTACCAGGGCCTTCTCTCCTACAATGAGCAGTTCTTC CASSPNYQGLLSYNEQFF
TRBJ2-5 TRBV28 TRBD2 - TGTGCCAGCAGTTGGAGGCTAGCGGAGGAGACCCAGTACTTC CASSWRLAEETQYF
TRBJ2-1 TRBV27 - - TGTGCCAGCAGTGGGCTAGCAAGGAATGAGCAGTTCTTC CASSGLARNEQFF
TRBJ2-1 TRBV7-3 TRBD1 few TGTGCCAGCAGCCCGGGACAGGGGTCCTACAATGAGCAGTTCTTC CASSPGQGSYNEQFF
TRBJ2-3 TRBV6-6 - - TGTGCCAGCAGTCCTTCAATACTTCGCACAGATACGCAGTATTTT CASSPSILRTDTQYF
TRBJ1-6 TRBV7-6 - few TGTGCCAGCAGCTTAGGGAGAAGCGCTAATTCACCCCTCCACTTT CASSLGRSANSPLHF
TRBJ2-3 TRBV12-3/TRBV12-4 TRBD2 few TGTGCCAGCAGTTTACCGGGGGCTAGCGGGAGCGAAGATACGCAGTATTTT CASSLPGASGSEDTQYF
TRBJ2-5 TRBV2 - - TGTGCCAGCACTAGGGCCCAGGGATTTGAGACCCAGTACTTC CASTRAQGFETQYF
TRBJ2-7 TRBV5-6 - - TGTGCCAGCAGCTTCTTGACCACCTACGAGCAGTACTTC CASSFLTTYEQYF
TRBJ2-1 TRBV25-1 - few TGTGCCAGCAGCCGGGCCAATGAGCAGTTCTTC CASSRANEQFF
TRBJ1-1 TRBV5-1 - few TGCGCCAGCAGCTTGCATACCGTGAACACTGAAGCTTTCTTT CASSLHTVNTEAFF
TRBJ1-2 TRBV6-2/TRBV6-3 - - TGTGCCAGCAGCCCTACACAGGGAAACTATGGCTACACCTTC CASSPTQGNYGYTF
TRBJ2-1 TRBV12-3/TRBV12-4 TRBD2 few TGTGCCAGCAGTCTAAGCGGGGGGGCTGAGGATGAGCAGTTCTTC CASSLSGGAEDEQFF
TRBJ1-4 TRBV27 - few TGTGCCAGCAGTTTAGTCGGCGGGACACAGGAAAAACTGTTTTTT CASSLVGGTQEKLFF
TRBJ1-5 TRBV28 TRBD1 - TGTGCCAGTTGGTCCAGGGACAGATATCAGCCCCAGCATTTT CASWSRDRYQPQHF
TRBJ2-7 TRBV12-3/TRBV12-4 TRBD1 - TGTGCCAGCAGTTTTTCAGGCCGACAGGGGAAAATCTTC CASSFSGRQGKIF
TRBJ1-1 TRBV5-5 TRBD1 - TGTGCCAGCAGCTTAACGAAAACAGGGGTCAACACTGAAGCTTTCTTT CASSLTKTGVNTEAFF
TRBJ1-2 TRBV28 TRBD1 few TGTGCCAGCAGTCCACGCATCCAGGGGGCTGGTGGCTACACCTTC CASSPRIQGAGGYTF
TRBJ1-2 TRBV29-1 TRBD1 few TGCAGCGTTGAGAGGACAGGGGGCCATGGCTACACCTTC CSVERTGGHGYTF
TRBJ1-5 TRBV29-1 - once TGCAGCGCACGCGGGGGAGACAATCAGCCCCAGCATTTT CSARGGDNQPQHF
TRBJ2-3 TRBV7-9 TRBD2 - TGTGCCAGCAGCTCCGTAGCGGGAGGCACAGATACGCAGTATTTT CASSSVAGGTDTQYF
TRBJ2-4 TRBV7-3 - few TGTGCCAGCAGCTTAGACGGGTCGGGGGCCAAAAACATTCAGTACTTC CASSLDGSGAKNIQYF
TRBJ2-1 TRBV29-1 - - TGCAGCGTTGGTCCTGAGCAGTTCTTC CSVGPEQFF
TRBJ1-5 TRBV29-1 - few TGCAGCGTTGCGGAAGGCTATAGCAATCAGCCCCAGCATTTT CSVAEGYSNQPQHF
TRBJ2-2 TRBV27 TRBD1 few TGTGCCAGCAGTTTGGACAGGGGTTACACCGGGGAGCTGTTTTTT CASSLDRGYTGELFF
TRBJ2-1 TRBV28 TRBD1 - TGTGCCAGTTTGACAGGGACCTACAATGAGCAGTTCTTC CASLTGTYNEQFF
TRBJ1-6 TRBV7-9 - few TGTGCCAGCAGCCCTCCGGGACCGAGTCCCCTCCTCCACTTT CASSPPGPSPLLHF
TRBJ2-5 TRBV28 TRBD1 few TGTGCCAGCAGTACCGGGACAGGGGATCTATCGGAGACCCAGTACTTC CASSTGTGDLSETQYF
TRBJ1-6 TRBV7-9 - many TGTGCCAGCAGGGACCGACAGGCGAGCTCCTATAATTCACCCCTCCACTTT CASRDRQASSYNSPLHF
TRBJ2-1 TRBV27 TRBD1 few TGTGCCAGCGGCCGACAGGGGGGTGATGAGCAGTTCTTC CASGRQGGDEQFF
TRBJ2-6 TRBV7-9 - once TGTGCCAGCAGCTCGTCCGACTTGAGGTCTGGGGCCAACGTCCTGACTTTC CASSSSDLRSGANVLTF
TRBJ1-2 TRBV11-1 - - TGTGCCAGCACCCTGGGAGAGGGGCACTATGGCTACACCTTC CASTLGEGHYGYTF
TRBJ2-2 TRBV27 - - TGTGCCACCTCGGCCAGGGCGAACACCGGGGAGCTGTTTTTT CATSARANTGELFF
TRBJ1-3 TRBV12-3/TRBV12-4 - - TGTGCCAGCAGTTTTATCCGGCGACTCGGGAACACCATATATTTT CASSFIRRLGNTIYF
TRBJ1-2 TRBV5-3 TRBD1 - TGTGCCAGCAGCTTCGGGACAGTAAACGGCTACACCTTC CASSFGTVNGYTF
TRBJ2-5 TRBV11-2 TRBD2 few TGTGCCAGCACCATAGTCGTAGCGGGGGGGCCATCGGAGACCCAGTACTTC CASTIVVAGGPSETQYF